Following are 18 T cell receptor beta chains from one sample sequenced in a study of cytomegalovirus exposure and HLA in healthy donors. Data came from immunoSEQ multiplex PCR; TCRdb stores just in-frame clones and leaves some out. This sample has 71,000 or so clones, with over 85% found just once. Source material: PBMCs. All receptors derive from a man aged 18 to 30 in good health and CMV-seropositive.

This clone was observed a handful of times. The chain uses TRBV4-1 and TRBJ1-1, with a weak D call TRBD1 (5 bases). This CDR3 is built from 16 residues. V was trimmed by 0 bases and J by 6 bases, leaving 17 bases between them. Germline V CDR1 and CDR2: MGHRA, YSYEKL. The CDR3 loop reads CASSQDYGGTGAEAFF. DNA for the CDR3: TGCGCCAGCAGCCAAGATTATGGGGGGACGGGGGCTGAAGCTTTCTTT.

CDR3 amino acids: CASSLGGDRADTQYF. The CDR3 DNA sequence: TGCGCCAGCAGCTTGGGGGGTGACAGGGCAGATACGCAGTATTTT. The rearrangement uses TRBV5-1 and TRBJ2-3, with 7 bases identical to TRBD1. The CDR3 length is 15 residues. In germline, CDR1 is SGHRS, CDR2 YFSETQ. Trimming cost V 0 bases and J 4 bases; bases outside gene matches: 5.

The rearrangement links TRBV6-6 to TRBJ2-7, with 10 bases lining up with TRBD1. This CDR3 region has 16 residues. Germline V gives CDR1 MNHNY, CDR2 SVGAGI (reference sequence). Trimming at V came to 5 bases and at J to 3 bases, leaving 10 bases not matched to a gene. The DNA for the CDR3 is TGTGCCAGCAGTCCGGGACAGGGGCGGCCATACTACGAGCAGTACTTC. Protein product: CASSPGQGRPYYEQYF.

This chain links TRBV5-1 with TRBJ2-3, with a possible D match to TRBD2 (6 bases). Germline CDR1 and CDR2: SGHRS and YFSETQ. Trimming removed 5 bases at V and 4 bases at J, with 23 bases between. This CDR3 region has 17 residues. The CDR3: CASSIRFMAGSPDTQYF. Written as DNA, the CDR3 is TGCGCCAGCAGTATTCGGTTTATGGCGGGATCTCCAGATACGCAGTATTTT.

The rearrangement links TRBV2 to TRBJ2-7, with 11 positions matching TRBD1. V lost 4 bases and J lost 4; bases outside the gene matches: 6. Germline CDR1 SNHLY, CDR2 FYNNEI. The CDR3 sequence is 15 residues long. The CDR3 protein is CASSARDRGEYEQYF. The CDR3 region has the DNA TGTGCCAGCAGTGCCCGGGACAGGGGGGAATACGAGCAGTACTTC.

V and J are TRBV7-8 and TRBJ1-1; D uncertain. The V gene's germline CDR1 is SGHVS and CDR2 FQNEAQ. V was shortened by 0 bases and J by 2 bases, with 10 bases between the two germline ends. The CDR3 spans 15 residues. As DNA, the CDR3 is TGTGCCAGCAGCTTAGCGCGGGGTACTAACACTGAAGCTTTCTTT. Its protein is CASSLARGTNTEAFF.

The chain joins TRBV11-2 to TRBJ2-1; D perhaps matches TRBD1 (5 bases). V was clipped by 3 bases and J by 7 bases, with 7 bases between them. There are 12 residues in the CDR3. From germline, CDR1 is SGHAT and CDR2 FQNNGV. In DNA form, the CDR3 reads TGTGCCAGCAGCTTCCACAGGAATGAGCAGTTCTTC. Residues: CASSFHRNEQFF.

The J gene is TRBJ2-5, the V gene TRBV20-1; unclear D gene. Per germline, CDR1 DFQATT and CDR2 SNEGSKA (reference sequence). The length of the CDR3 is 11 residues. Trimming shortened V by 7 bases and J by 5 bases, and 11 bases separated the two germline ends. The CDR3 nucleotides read TGCAGTGTCACGACCGGGGAGACCCAGTACTTC. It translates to CSVTTGETQYF.

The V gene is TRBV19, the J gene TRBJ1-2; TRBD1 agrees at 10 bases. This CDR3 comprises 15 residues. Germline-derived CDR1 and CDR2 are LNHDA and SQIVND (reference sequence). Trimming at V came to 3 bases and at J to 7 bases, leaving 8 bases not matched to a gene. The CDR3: CASSIPTGGRAGYTF. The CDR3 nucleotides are TGTGCCAGTAGTATCCCGACAGGGGGCCGGGCTGGCTACACCTTC.

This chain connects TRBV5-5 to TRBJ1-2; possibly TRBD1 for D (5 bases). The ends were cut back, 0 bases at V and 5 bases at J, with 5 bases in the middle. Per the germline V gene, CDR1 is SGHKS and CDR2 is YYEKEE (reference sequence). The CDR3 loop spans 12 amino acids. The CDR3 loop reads CASSLEGYGYTF. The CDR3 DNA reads TGTGCCAGCAGCTTGGAGGGGTATGGCTACACCTTC. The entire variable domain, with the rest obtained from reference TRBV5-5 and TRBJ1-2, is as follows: DAGVTQSPTHLIKTRGQQVTLRCSPISGHKSVSWYQQVLGQGPQFIFQYYEKEERGRGNFPDRFSARQFPNYSSELNVNALLLGDSALYLCASSLEGYGYTFGSGTRLTVV.

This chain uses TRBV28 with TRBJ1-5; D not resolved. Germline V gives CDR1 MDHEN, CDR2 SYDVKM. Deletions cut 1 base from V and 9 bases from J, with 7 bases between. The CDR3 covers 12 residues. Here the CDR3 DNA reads TGTGCCAGCAGTTTATTTATGAGGCCCCAGCATTTT. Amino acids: CASSLFMRPQHF.

In nucleotides, the CDR3 is TGTGCCAGCAGTTTCGATGAAAAACTGTTTTTT. Protein sequence: CASSFDEKLFF. This chain connects TRBV28 to TRBJ1-4; no clear D gene. CDR3 length: 11 residues. In germline, CDR1 is MDHEN, CDR2 SYDVKM. Trimming left V 3 bases short and J 6 bases short, with 2 bases between.

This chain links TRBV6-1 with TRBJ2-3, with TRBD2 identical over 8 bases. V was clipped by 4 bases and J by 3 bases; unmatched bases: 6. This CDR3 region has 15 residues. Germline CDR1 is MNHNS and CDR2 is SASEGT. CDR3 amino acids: CASSALGLETDTQYF. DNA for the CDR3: TGTGCCAGCAGTGCCTTGGGACTAGAAACAGATACGCAGTATTTT.

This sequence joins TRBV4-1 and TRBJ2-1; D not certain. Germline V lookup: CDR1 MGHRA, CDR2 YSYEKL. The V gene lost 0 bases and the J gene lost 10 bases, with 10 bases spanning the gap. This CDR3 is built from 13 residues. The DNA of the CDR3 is TGCGCCAGCAGCCAAGAAGAAGCGAGCGAGCAGTTCTTC. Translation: CASSQEEASEQFF.

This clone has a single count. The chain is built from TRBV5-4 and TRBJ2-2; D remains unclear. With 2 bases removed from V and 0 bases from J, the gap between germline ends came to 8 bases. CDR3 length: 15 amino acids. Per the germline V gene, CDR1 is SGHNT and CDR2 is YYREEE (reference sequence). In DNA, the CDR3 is TGTGCCAGCAGCTTTTGGCCGCCGAACACCGGGGAGCTGTTTTTT. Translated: CASSFWPPNTGELFF.

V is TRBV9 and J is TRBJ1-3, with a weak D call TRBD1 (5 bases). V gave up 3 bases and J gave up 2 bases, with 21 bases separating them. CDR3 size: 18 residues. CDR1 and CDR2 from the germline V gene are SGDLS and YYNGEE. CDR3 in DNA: TGTGCCAGCAGCGCTAGCCTCCCCGGGACTGCCGCTGGAAACACCATATATTTT. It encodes CASSASLPGTAAGNTIYF.

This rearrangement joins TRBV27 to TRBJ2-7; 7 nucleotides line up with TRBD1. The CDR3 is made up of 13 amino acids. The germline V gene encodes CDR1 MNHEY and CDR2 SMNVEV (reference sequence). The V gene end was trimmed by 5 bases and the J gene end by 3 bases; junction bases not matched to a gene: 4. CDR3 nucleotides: TGTGCCAGCAGTGGCAGGGACAGCTACGAGCAGTACTTC. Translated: CASSGRDSYEQYF.

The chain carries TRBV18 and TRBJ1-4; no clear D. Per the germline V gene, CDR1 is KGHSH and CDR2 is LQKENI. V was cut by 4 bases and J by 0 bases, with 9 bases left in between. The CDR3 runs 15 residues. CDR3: CASSRSETTNEKLFF. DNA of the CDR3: TGTGCCAGCTCACGCTCAGAAACAACTAATGAAAAACTGTTTTTT.